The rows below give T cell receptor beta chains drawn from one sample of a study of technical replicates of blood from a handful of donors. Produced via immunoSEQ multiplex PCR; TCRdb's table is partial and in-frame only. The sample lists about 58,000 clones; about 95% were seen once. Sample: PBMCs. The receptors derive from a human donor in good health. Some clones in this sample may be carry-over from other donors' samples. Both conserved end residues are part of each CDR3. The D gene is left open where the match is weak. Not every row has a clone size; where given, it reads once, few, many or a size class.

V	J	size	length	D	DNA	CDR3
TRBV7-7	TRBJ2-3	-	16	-	TGTGCCAGCAGCTTAGGAGGCGCGGGGAGCACAGATACGCAGTATTTT	CASSLGGAGSTDTQYF
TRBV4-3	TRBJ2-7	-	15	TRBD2	TGCGCCAGCAGCCGATCTCCGGGACTAGACTACGAGCAGTACTTC	CASSRSPGLDYEQYF
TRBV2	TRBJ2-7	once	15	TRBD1	TGTGCCAGCAGTGCCCGACAGGGAACCTCCTACGAGCAGTACTTC	CASSARQGTSYEQYF
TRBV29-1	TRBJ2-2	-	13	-	TGCAGCGTTGAGTCGGCGAACACCGGGGAGCTGTTTTTT	CSVESANTGELFF
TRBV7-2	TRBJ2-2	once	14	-	TGTGCCAGCAGCCAACTTAGGGGCCCCGGGGAGCTGTTTTTT	CASSQLRGPGELFF
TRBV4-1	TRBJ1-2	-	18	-	TGCGCCAGCAGCCAACGAAATGGAGGCGCCAGGACGCACTATGGCTACACCTTC	CASSQRNGGARTHYGYTF
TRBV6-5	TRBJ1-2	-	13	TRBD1	TGTGCCAGCACCCGGGACAGCGACTATGGCTACACCTTC	CASTRDSDYGYTF
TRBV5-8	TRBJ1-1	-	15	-	TGTGCCAGCAGCCTGAGGGCCCGTGGGAACACTGAAGCTTTCTTT	CASSLRARGNTEAFF
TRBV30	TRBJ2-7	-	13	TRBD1	TGTGCCTGGAGTGCGGGACAGCCCTACGAGCAGTACTTC	CAWSAGQPYEQYF
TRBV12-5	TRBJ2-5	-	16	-	TGTGCTAGTGGTTTGGTACTCGGACAGCCTTTAGAGACCCAGTACTTC	CASGLVLGQPLETQYF
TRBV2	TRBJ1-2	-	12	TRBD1	TGTGCCAGCGCTACAGGGGGCGGAGGCTACACCTTC	CASATGGGGYTF
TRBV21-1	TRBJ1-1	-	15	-	TGTGCCAGCAGCAAAGGTAGAGGGCTGAACACTGAAGCTTTCTTT	CASSKGRGLNTEAFF
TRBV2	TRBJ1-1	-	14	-	TGTGCCAGCAGTGAAACGGAGAGGAGCACTGAAGCTTTCTTT	CASSETERSTEAFF
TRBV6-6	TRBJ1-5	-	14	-	TGTGCCAGCACCTCCAGGGGTAGCAATCAGCCCCAGCATTTT	CASTSRGSNQPQHF
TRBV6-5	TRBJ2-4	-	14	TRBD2	TGTGCCAGCGGGACTAGCGGAAAGAAAAACATTCAGTACTTC	CASGTSGKKNIQYF
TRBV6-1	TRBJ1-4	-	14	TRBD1	TGTGCCAGCAGTCCAGGGGGCTTTAATGAAAAACTGTTTTTT	CASSPGGFNEKLFF
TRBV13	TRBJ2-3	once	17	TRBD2	TGTGCCAGCAGCCCCCGACCGGCGGGAGAGCGCACAGATACGCAGTATTTT	CASSPRPAGERTDTQYF
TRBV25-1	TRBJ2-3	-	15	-	TGTGCCAGCAGTGGAGCAGGGTATTCTACAGATACGCAGTATTTT	CASSGAGYSTDTQYF
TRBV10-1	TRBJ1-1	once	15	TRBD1	TGCGCCAACGCCCCGGGACAGGGCTGGGGAACTGAAGCTTTCTTT	CANAPGQGWGTEAFF
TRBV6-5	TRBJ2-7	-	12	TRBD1	TGTGCCAGCAGCAATATTCGAGGGGGCCTGTACTTC	CASSNIRGGLYF
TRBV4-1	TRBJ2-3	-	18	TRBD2	TGCGCCAGCAGCCAAGAAGTTGGCTTGGGCGGGGGGGCGCTTACGCAGTATTTT	CASSQEVGLGGGALTQYF
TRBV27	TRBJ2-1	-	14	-	TGTGCCAGCCACGGAGGCGGGCTCTACAATGAGCAGTTCTTC	CASHGGGLYNEQFF
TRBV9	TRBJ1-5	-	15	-	TGTGCCAGCAGCGCCGGGGAATCGTGGCTTCAGCCCCAGCATTTT	CASSAGESWLQPQHF
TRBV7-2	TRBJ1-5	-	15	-	TGTGCCAGCAGCTTAGGAGGGTTCCCGAATCAGCCCCAGCATTTT	CASSLGGFPNQPQHF
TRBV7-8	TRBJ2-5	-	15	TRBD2	TGTGCCAGCAGCCTACTAGCGGGGTACCAAGAGACCCAGTACTTC	CASSLLAGYQETQYF
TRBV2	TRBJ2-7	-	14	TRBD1	TGTGCCAGCAGTCCTCGGGACAGATCCTACGAGCAGTACTTC	CASSPRDRSYEQYF
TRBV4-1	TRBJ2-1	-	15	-	TGCGCCAGCAGCGGGGGACAAACGGCGTACAATGAGCAGTTCTTC	CASSGGQTAYNEQFF
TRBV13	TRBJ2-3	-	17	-	TGTGCCAGCAGCCCCCCCGGGGGTCAGACCGGCGCAGATACGCAGTATTTT	CASSPPGGQTGADTQYF
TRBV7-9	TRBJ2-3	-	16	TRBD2	TGTGGAGTTGAAGGCGCGGGAGTGAGGGACACAGATACGCAGTATTTT	CGVEGAGVRDTDTQYF
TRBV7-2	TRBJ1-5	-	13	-	TGTGCCAGCAGCTTACAGGGTTTTCAGCCCCAGCATTTT	CASSLQGFQPQHF
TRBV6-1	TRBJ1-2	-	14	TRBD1	TGTGCCAGCAGTGAACCGACAGGGGGGTATGGCTACACCTTC	CASSEPTGGYGYTF
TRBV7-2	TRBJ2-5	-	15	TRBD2	TGTGCCAGCAGCTCGACTAGCGGGGCTTGGGAGACCCAGTACTTC	CASSSTSGAWETQYF
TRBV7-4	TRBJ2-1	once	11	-	TGTGCCAGCAAGTCGGGATGTGAGCAGTTCTTC	CASKSGCEQFF
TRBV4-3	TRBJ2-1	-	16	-	TGCGCCAGCAGCCAAGAATCAACAGGGTCCTACAATGAGCAGTTCTTC	CASSQESTGSYNEQFF
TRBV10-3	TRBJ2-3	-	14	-	TGTGCCATCAGTGAGTCGAGACCCCAGGCTACGCAGTATTTT	CAISESRPQATQYF
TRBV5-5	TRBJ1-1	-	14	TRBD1	TGTGCCAGCAGCTTTCAGGGGGAGAAAACTGAAGCTTTCTTT	CASSFQGEKTEAFF
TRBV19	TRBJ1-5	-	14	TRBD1	TGTGCCAGTAGTACCTCAGGGGGCGGCCAGCCCCAGCATTTT	CASSTSGGGQPQHF
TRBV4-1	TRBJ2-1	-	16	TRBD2	TGCGCCAGCAGCCAGCTACTAGCGGGGGGGCCAGGGGAGCAGTTCTTC	CASSQLLAGGPGEQFF
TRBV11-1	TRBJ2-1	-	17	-	TGTGCCAGCAGCGAAAGAACCCGCGCTAGCTCCTACAATGAGCAGTTCTTC	CASSERTRASSYNEQFF
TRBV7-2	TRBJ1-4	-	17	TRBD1	TGTGCCAGCAGCCCGTCCCTAGCGGGACAGGTAAATGAAAAACTGTTTTTT	CASSPSLAGQVNEKLFF
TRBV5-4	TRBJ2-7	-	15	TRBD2	TGTGCCAGCAGCCCAGGGGGGACTAGCGGTCGCGAGCAGTACTTC	CASSPGGTSGREQYF
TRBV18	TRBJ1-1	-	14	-	TGTGCCAGCTCACCACGGGGGCGAGGGACTGAAGCTTTCTTT	CASSPRGRGTEAFF
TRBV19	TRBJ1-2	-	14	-	TGTGCCAGTAGTATGGTCGGGGCTAACTATGGCTACACCTTC	CASSMVGANYGYTF
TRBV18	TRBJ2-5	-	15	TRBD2	TGTGCCAGCTCACCAACCGCCGGACTAGGAGAGACCCAGTACTTC	CASSPTAGLGETQYF
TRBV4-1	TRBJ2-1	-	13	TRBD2	TGCGCCAGCGCCGGACTAGCGCGGGATGAGCAGTTCTTC	CASAGLARDEQFF
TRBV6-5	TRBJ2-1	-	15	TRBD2	TGTGCCAGCAGTCCGTTAGGGAGGGGTGGAAATGAGCAGTTCTTC	CASSPLGRGGNEQFF
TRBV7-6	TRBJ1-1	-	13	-	TGTGCCAGCAGCTTGAGGCAGGGTACTGAAGCTTTCTTT	CASSLRQGTEAFF
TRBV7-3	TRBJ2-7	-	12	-	TGTGCCAGCAGCTCCCCGGGAGCCGAGCAGTACTTC	CASSSPGAEQYF
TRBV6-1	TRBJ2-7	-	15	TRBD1	TGTGCCAGCAGTGATGGGACAGGGGACAGGGACGAGCAGTACTTC	CASSDGTGDRDEQYF
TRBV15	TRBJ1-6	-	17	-	TGTGCCACCAGCGCGTCCCGAGGGCTAAACACGCATTCACCCCTCCACTTT	CATSASRGLNTHSPLHF
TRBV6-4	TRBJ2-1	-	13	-	TGTGCCAGCAGTGACTCAAGTAACAGCGAGCAGTTCTTC	CASSDSSNSEQFF
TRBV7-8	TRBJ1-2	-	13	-	TGTGCCAGCAGCCAAACGGGATTTGGTGGCTACACCTTC	CASSQTGFGGYTF
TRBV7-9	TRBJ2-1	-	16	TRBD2	TGTGCCAGCAGCAAGGCCGGGACTAGCGGGGGGGCAAATCAGTTCTTC	CASSKAGTSGGANQFF
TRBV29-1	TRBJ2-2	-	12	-	TGCAGCGGGCGGAGGGACACCGGGGAGCTGTTTTTT	CSGRRDTGELFF
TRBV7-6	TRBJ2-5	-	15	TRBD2	TGTGCCAGCACCAAGTCTAGCGGGAGGGCCAAGACCCAGTACTTC	CASTKSSGRAKTQYF
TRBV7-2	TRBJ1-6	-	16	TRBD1	TGTGCCAGCAGCCCTTCCCCGAACACAGGGGGAGGGCCCCTCCACTTT	CASSPSPNTGGGPLHF
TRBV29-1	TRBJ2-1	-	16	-	TGCAGCGTTCTCCCGGGACTCGAGGATTCCTACAATGAGCAGTTCTTC	CSVLPGLEDSYNEQFF
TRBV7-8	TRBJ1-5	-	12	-	TGTGCCAGCAGCTTCGAGGAACAGCCCCAGCATTTT	CASSFEEQPQHF
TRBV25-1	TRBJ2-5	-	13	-	TGTGCCAGCAGGGCAGGGTCGTCGAAGACCCAGTACTTC	CASRAGSSKTQYF